This TCR beta chain was sequenced during a study of cytomegalovirus exposure and HLA in healthy donors. There are 13 residues in the CDR3. The germline gives CDR1 GTSNPN, CDR2 SVGIG (reference sequence). 13 Jbeta primers and 60 Vbeta primers were used for the PCR. Sequencing was performed with immunoSEQ multiplex PCR; in TCRdb, only in-frame clones are kept and a portion is missing. The repertoire holds about 78,000 clones, with 72% as singletons. This TCR was recovered from a woman aged 40 to 49 in good health and CMV-seropositive. The rearrangement uses TRBV30 and TRBJ1-4; D is possibly TRBD1 (5 bases). Sequencing input: PBMCs. The CDR3 protein is CAWGWGANEKLFF. CDR3 bases: TGTGCTTGGGGTTGGGGGGCTAATGAAAAACTGTTTTTT.